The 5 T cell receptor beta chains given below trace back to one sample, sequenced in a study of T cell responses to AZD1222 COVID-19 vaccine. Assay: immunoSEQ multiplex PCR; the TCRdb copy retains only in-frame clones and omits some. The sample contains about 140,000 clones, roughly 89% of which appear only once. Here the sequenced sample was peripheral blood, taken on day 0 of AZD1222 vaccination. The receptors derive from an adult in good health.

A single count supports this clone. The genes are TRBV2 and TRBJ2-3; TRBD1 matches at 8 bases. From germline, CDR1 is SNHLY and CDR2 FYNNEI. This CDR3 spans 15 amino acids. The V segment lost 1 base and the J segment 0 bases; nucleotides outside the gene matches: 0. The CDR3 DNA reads TGTGCCAGCAGTGAAGGACAGGGGAGCACAGATACGCAGTATTTT. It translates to CASSEGQGSTDTQYF.

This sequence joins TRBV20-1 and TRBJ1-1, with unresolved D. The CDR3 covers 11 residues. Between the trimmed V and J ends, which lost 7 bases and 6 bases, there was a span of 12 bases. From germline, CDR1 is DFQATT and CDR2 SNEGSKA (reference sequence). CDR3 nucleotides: TGCAGTGTATTCCCCCGCGCTGAAGCTTTCTTT. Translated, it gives CSVFPRAEAFF.

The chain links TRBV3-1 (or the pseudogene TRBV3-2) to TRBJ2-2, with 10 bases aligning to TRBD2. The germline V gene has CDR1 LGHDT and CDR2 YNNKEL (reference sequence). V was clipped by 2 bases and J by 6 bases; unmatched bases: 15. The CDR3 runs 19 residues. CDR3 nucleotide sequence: TGTGCCAGCAGCCAATGGGCTAGCGGGAGTTCTTCCGTCGCCGGGGAGCTGTTTTTT. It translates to CASSQWASGSSSVAGELFF.

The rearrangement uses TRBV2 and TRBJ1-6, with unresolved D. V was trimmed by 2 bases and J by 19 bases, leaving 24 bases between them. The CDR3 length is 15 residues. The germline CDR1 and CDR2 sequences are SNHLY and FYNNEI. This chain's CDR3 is CASSEIHPFTPLSHF. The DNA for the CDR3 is TGTGCCAGCAGTGAAATACACCCCTTTACGCCGCTATCTCACTTT.

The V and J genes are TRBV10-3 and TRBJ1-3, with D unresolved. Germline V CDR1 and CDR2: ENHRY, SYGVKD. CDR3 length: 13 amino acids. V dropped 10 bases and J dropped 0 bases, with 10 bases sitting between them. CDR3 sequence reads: CATRTDSGNTIYF. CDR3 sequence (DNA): TGTGCCACCAGGACGGACTCTGGAAACACCATATATTTT.